One and the same sample provided the 13 T cell receptor beta chains below, sequenced in a study of Ad26.COV2.S vaccination and SARS-CoV-2 variants. Regarding treatment: roughly 19 received Ad26.COV2.S at low or high dose, single or two shots; about 5 received placebo; per-sample allocation not given. Sampling was performed 63 days after the first vaccine or placebo injection. Method: immunoSEQ multiplex PCR; TCRdb's copy keeps in-frame clones and lacks some. This sample has 200,000 to 300,000 clones, with roughly 90% found just once. The sample consisted of peripheral blood, taken in a trial of Ad26.COV2.S vaccine versus placebo. The source is a person between 18 and 65 years old who received the Ad26.COV2.S COVID-19 vaccine or a placebo.

This sequence joins TRBV5-8 and TRBJ2-5, with 7 bases matching TRBD1. The J segment lost 2 bases and the V segment lost 4 bases, leaving 8 bases of the junction unmatched. The CDR3 covers 15 residues. CDR1 is SGHTS, CDR2 YDEGEE, per germline. The CDR3 spells CASSLRDSLQETQYF. DNA for the CDR3: TGTGCCAGCAGCCTCCGGGACAGCCTTCAAGAGACCCAGTACTTC.

This sequence joins TRBV4-2 and TRBJ2-1, with 7 bases aligning to TRBD2. V was pared by 5 bases and J by 2 bases, with 12 bases of the junction left unmatched. The CDR3 runs to 17 residues. Germline loops: CDR1 LGHNA, CDR2 YNFKEQ. In DNA, the CDR3 is TGTGCCAGCAGCTCCGCCGGGACTAACGACGCCTACAATGAGCAGTTCTTC. Protein: CASSSAGTNDAYNEQFF.

CDR3: CASSGVERYKNIQYF. CDR3 coding DNA: TGTGCCAGCAGTGGAGTAGAGCGCTACAAAAACATTCAGTACTTC. The rearrangement links TRBV25-1 to TRBJ2-4; no firm D call. The V end lost 4 bases, the J end lost 3 bases, and 13 bases lay between the germline ends. This CDR3 contains 15 residues. Germline assignment: CDR1 MGHDK and CDR2 SYGVNS. The whole variable domain, remainder taken from reference TRBV25-1 and TRBJ2-4, is EADIYQTPRYLVIGTGKKITLECSQTMGHDKMYWYQQDPGMELHLIHYSYGVNSTEKGDLSSESTVSRIRTEHFPLTLESARPSHTSQYLCASSGVERYKNIQYFGAGTRLSVL.

The chain couples TRBV7-2 to TRBJ2-5; no reliable D call. V lost 2 bases and J lost 4, with 8 bases in between. This CDR3 is built from 13 residues. Germline assignment: CDR1 SGHTA and CDR2 FQGNSA. The CDR3 nucleotides read TGTGCCAGCAGCTTACCTCAGCGAGAGACCCAGTACTTC. Encoded protein: CASSLPQRETQYF. The full variable domain, completed using reference TRBV7-2 and TRBJ2-5, is GAGVSQSPSNKVTEKGKDVELRCDPISGHTALYWYRQSLGQGLEFLIYFQGNSAPDKSGLPSDRFSAERTGGSVSTLTIQRTQQEDSAVYLCASSLPQRETQYFGPGTRLLVL.

In nucleotides, the CDR3 is TGTGCCAGCAGTTTCGACGGGGGGGAGCTGTTTTTT. Translating it yields CASSFDGGELFF. The chain couples TRBV28 to TRBJ2-2; D gene unclear. CDR1 is MDHEN, CDR2 SYDVKM, per germline. This CDR3 region has 12 residues. Trimming took off 3 bases at V and 8 bases at J, with 7 bases between the two ends. Full variable domain (missing parts from reference TRBV28 and TRBJ2-2): DVKVTQSSRYLVKRTGEKVFLECVQDMDHENMFWYRQDPGLGLRLIYFSYDVKMKEKGDIPEGYSVSREKKERFSLILESASTNQTSMYLCASSFDGGELFFGEGSRLTVL.

The V gene is TRBV10-3, the J gene TRBJ2-1; 9 nucleotides align to TRBD1. This CDR3 region has 12 residues. The V gene's germline CDR1 is ENHRY and CDR2 SYGVKD. The V gene end was trimmed by 8 bases and the J gene end by 14 bases; junction bases not matched to a gene: 10. CDR3 loop: CAIRDREEGEFF. The DNA for the CDR3 is TGTGCCATCCGGGACAGGGAGGAGGGGGAGTTCTTC.

The chain has TRBV19 and TRBJ1-1; D is ambiguous. V shed 0 bases and J shed 1 base, with 0 bases lying between them. Germline V gene sequence: CDR1 LNHDA, CDR2 SQIVND (reference sequence). There are 12 residues in the CDR3. CDR3 protein: CASSIENTEAFF. In nucleotides, the CDR3 is TGTGCCAGTAGTATAGAGAACACTGAAGCTTTCTTT.

In the case of this clone: A read error is likely, as this CDR3 ends without the conserved phenylalanine or tryptophan. The DNA is omitted, as the CDR3 cannot be located on it reliably, and the CDR3 follows TCRdb's listing. The V and J genes are TRBV5-6 and TRBJ2-7. Germline values: CDR1 SGHDT, CDR2 YYEEEE. The CDR3 region is 9 residues in length, termini included. The CDR3: CASSFPPFC.

The chain uses TRBV23-1 and TRBJ1-2; tentatively, D is TRBD1 (6 bases). TRBV23-1 is an ORF, with its function uncertain. V shed 3 bases and J shed 2 bases, with 13 bases lying between them. There are 15 residues in the CDR3. The CDR3 sequence is CASSHVGGANYGYTF. The DNA of the CDR3 is TGCGCCAGCAGTCACGTCGGGGGCGCGAACTATGGCTACACCTTC.

The chain couples TRBV10-3 to TRBJ1-5, with D perhaps matching TRBD1 (5 bases). Germline lookup yields CDR1 ENHRY and CDR2 SYGVKD. There are 14 residues in the CDR3. V lost 0 bases to trimming and J lost 6 bases, with 9 bases between them. For the CDR3, the DNA is TGTGCCATCAGTGAGTCAAGGGACGGTCAGCCCCAGCATTTT. Residues: CAISESRDGQPQHF.

The genes are TRBV28 and TRBJ1-5, with TRBD1 matching 9 bases. This CDR3 comprises 15 residues. Germline trimming cut 7 bases from V and 2 bases from J; bases unmatched to any gene: 6. From germline, CDR1 is MDHEN and CDR2 SYDVKM. Here the CDR3 DNA reads TGTGCCAGCATTCGGGACAGGGTAGGCAATCAGCCCCAGCATTTT. This codes for CASIRDRVGNQPQHF.

The chain is built from TRBV27 and TRBJ2-7, with D possibly matching TRBD1 (6 bases). Trimming pared 5 bases from V and 4 bases from J, leaving 12 bases between. CDR1 MNHEY and CDR2 SMNVEV come from the germline V gene (reference sequence). The CDR3 loop spans 13 amino acids. In nucleotides, the CDR3 is TGTGCCAGCAGTGAGGACAGACAATACGAGCAGTACTTC. Protein: CASSEDRQYEQYF.

The chain is built from TRBV7-9 and TRBJ2-1; D ambiguous. The ends were cut back, 1 base at V and 5 bases at J, with 12 bases in the middle. CDR3 length: 15 residues. Germline CDR1 is SEHNR and CDR2 is FQNEAQ (reference sequence). The CDR3 spells CASSLGQPGNNEQFF. The CDR3 coding sequence is TGTGCCAGCAGCTTAGGGCAGCCTGGGAACAATGAGCAGTTCTTC.